Here is one TCR beta chain with its context. Germline V gene lookup returns CDR1 LNHDA and CDR2 SQIVND (reference sequence). The ends were cut back, 6 bases at V and 3 bases at J, with 7 bases in the middle. The CDR3 sequence is 12 residues long. The data derive from a study of control samples from healthy donors and cancer patients. TCRdb's table, derived via immunoSEQ multiplex PCR, lists solely in-frame clones and lacks some. The sample records 90,000 to 100,000 clones, roughly 90% being singletons. The rearrangement links TRBV19 to TRBJ2-3; the D is unclear. This receptor was identified in a woman in her 70s in good health. Sequences were obtained from blood. CDR3 nucleotides: TGTGCCAGTAGCTATGCTACAGATACGCAGTATTTT. It specifies CASSYATDTQYF. Full variable domain (rest looked up from reference TRBV19 and TRBJ2-3): DGGITQSPKYLFRKEGQNVTLSCEQNLNHDAMYWYRQDPGQGLRLIYYSQIVNDFQKGDIAEGYSVSREKKESFPLTVTSAQKNPTAFYLCASSYATDTQYFGPGTRLTVL.